The present T cell receptor (beta chain) was sequenced within a study of OX40 agonist ivuxolimab in advanced cancers. Study-wide background: Three patients, one with hepatocellular carcinoma and two with cutaneous melanoma, responded partially.

Germline V gives CDR1 SQVTM, CDR2 ANQGSEA. The CDR3 contains 14 residues. J gave up 5 bases and V 3 bases, and 9 bases lay outside the gene matches. Blood sampling took place at baseline, cycle 4 day 1, and cycle 7 day 1. Generated by immunoSEQ multiplex PCR, the TCRdb table keeps only in-frame clones and is missing some. The sample shows 65,000 to 80,000 clones, roughly 93% of them seen only once. A word on this clone: Its antigen is undetermined.

Overall study findings and caveats: Clonal expansion by week 6 occurred in CD4+ and CD8+ blood T cells (at 0.1 to 3.0 mg/kg).

The sequences come from CD4+ or CD8+ T cells sorted from blood, collected in a trial of the OX40 agonist ivuxolimab. The receptor's source is an adult with an advanced solid tumor such as melanoma, head and neck, liver or kidney cancer. The genes are TRBV29-1 and TRBJ1-1; 7 nucleotides match TRBD1. DNA for the CDR3: TGCAGCGTTGAGACAGGGTGGCGGGGAACTGAAGCTTTCTTT. Translation: CSVETGWRGTEAFF.